Listed below are T cell receptor beta chains from one sample, sequenced in a study of blood T cell repertoires in COVID-19. Clones were sequenced by immunoSEQ multiplex PCR, and TCRdb holds only the in-frame ones, with some missing. The sample gives some 200,000 clones, around 86% of which show up once; less than 3% is in the top ten. The material sequenced was peripheral blood. The source is a man aged 35 to 55 with active or convalescent COVID-19. Both conserved end residues are part of each CDR3. Fields, in order: V gene, J gene, CDR3 length, clone size, D gene, CDR3 protein, CDR3 DNA. The D gene is left open where the match is weak. Clone size appears in some rows only: once, few, many, or a class for an expanded clone.

v_call: TRBV3-1/TRBV3-2; j_call: TRBJ1-4; cdr3_length: 16; clone_size: .; d_call: TRBD1; cdr3_aa: CASSQWPDRGEEKLFF; cdr3_nt: TGTGCCAGCAGCCAATGGCCCGACAGGGGTGAGGAAAAACTGTTTTTT
v_call: TRBV19; j_call: TRBJ1-5; cdr3_length: 15; clone_size: .; d_call: .; cdr3_aa: CASSSGGGRNQPQHF; cdr3_nt: TGTGCCAGTAGTTCCGGGGGGGGCCGCAATCAGCCCCAGCATTTT
v_call: TRBV7-2; j_call: TRBJ2-3; cdr3_length: 16; clone_size: .; d_call: .; cdr3_aa: CASSHPGGLVTDTQYF; cdr3_nt: TGTGCCAGCAGCCATCCGGGGGGCCTGGTCACAGATACGCAGTATTTT
v_call: TRBV19; j_call: TRBJ1-2; cdr3_length: 14; clone_size: .; d_call: .; cdr3_aa: CASTTLGGTYGYTF; cdr3_nt: TGTGCCAGTACCACCCTCGGGGGGACTTATGGCTACACCTTC
v_call: TRBV9; j_call: TRBJ2-5; cdr3_length: 15; clone_size: .; d_call: TRBD2; cdr3_aa: CASSVALADQETQYF; cdr3_nt: TGTGCCAGCAGCGTAGCGCTAGCGGACCAAGAGACCCAGTACTTC
v_call: TRBV19; j_call: TRBJ1-1; cdr3_length: 15; clone_size: once; d_call: .; cdr3_aa: CASSIPGTSRTEAFF; cdr3_nt: TGTGCCAGTAGTATCCCCGGAACCTCCAGGACTGAAGCTTTCTTT
v_call: TRBV19; j_call: TRBJ1-1; cdr3_length: 12; clone_size: .; d_call: .; cdr3_aa: CASRGPNPEAFF; cdr3_nt: TGTGCCAGCAGGGGACCAAACCCTGAAGCTTTCTTT
v_call: TRBV20-1; j_call: TRBJ2-1; cdr3_length: 17; clone_size: .; d_call: .; cdr3_aa: CSASERGISGSYNEQFF; cdr3_nt: TGCAGTGCTAGTGAACGGGGGATATCGGGCTCCTACAATGAGCAGTTCTTC
v_call: TRBV19; j_call: TRBJ2-7; cdr3_length: 14; clone_size: few; d_call: TRBD1; cdr3_aa: CASSILGQGDEQYF; cdr3_nt: TGTGCCAGTAGTATCCTGGGACAGGGAGACGAGCAGTACTTC
v_call: TRBV9; j_call: TRBJ2-5; cdr3_length: 15; clone_size: .; d_call: .; cdr3_aa: CASSPTPQGKETQYF; cdr3_nt: TGTGCCAGCAGCCCCACCCCCCAGGGGAAAGAGACCCAGTACTTC
v_call: TRBV5-1; j_call: TRBJ1-5; cdr3_length: 15; clone_size: .; d_call: .; cdr3_aa: CASSMGGGVNQPQHF; cdr3_nt: TGCGCCAGCAGCATGGGAGGGGGGGTCAATCAGCCCCAGCATTTT
v_call: TRBV7-3; j_call: TRBJ1-1; cdr3_length: 12; clone_size: .; d_call: .; cdr3_aa: CASKNPGTEAFF; cdr3_nt: TGTGCCAGCAAAAACCCGGGGACTGAAGCTTTCTTT
v_call: TRBV4-1; j_call: TRBJ1-5; cdr3_length: 16; clone_size: .; d_call: TRBD1; cdr3_aa: CASSITTGQINQPQHF; cdr3_nt: TGCGCCAGCAGCATTACTACGGGACAGATCAATCAGCCCCAGCATTTT
v_call: TRBV15; j_call: TRBJ1-6; cdr3_length: 16; clone_size: .; d_call: TRBD1; cdr3_aa: CATSRVRTGGNSPLHF; cdr3_nt: TGTGCCACCAGCAGAGTAAGGACAGGGGGCAATTCACCCCTCCACTTT
v_call: TRBV9; j_call: TRBJ2-2; cdr3_length: 13; clone_size: .; d_call: TRBD1; cdr3_aa: CASSARGPGELFF; cdr3_nt: TGTGCCAGCAGCGCCAGGGGGCCCGGGGAGCTGTTTTTT
v_call: TRBV4-1; j_call: TRBJ2-5; cdr3_length: 14; clone_size: once; d_call: TRBD2; cdr3_aa: CASSHGLAQETQYF; cdr3_nt: TGCGCCAGCAGCCATGGACTAGCTCAAGAGACCCAGTACTTC
v_call: TRBV15; j_call: TRBJ2-5; cdr3_length: 15; clone_size: .; d_call: TRBD2; cdr3_aa: CATCVDGGAFVTQYF; cdr3_nt: TGTGCCACCTGTGTTGACGGGGGGGCTTTTGTGACCCAGTACTTC
v_call: TRBV19; j_call: TRBJ1-5; cdr3_length: 14; clone_size: .; d_call: .; cdr3_aa: CASSDNLPNQPQHF; cdr3_nt: TGTGCCAGTTCGGACAACCTACCCAATCAGCCCCAGCATTTT
v_call: TRBV27; j_call: TRBJ2-3; cdr3_length: 16; clone_size: .; d_call: TRBD2; cdr3_aa: CASSLSTSGVGDTQYF; cdr3_nt: TGTGCCAGCAGTTTATCAACTAGCGGGGTTGGAGATACGCAGTATTTT
v_call: TRBV6-4; j_call: TRBJ1-6; cdr3_length: 14; clone_size: .; d_call: TRBD1; cdr3_aa: CASSDSTGGSPLHF; cdr3_nt: TGTGCCAGCAGTGACTCGACAGGGGGTTCACCCCTCCACTTT
v_call: TRBV24-1; j_call: TRBJ2-1; cdr3_length: 13; clone_size: .; d_call: TRBD2; cdr3_aa: CATSDWASGEQFF; cdr3_nt: TGTGCCACCAGTGATTGGGCTAGCGGTGAGCAGTTCTTC
v_call: TRBV3-1/TRBV3-2; j_call: TRBJ1-1; cdr3_length: 14; clone_size: .; d_call: .; cdr3_aa: CASSSRGMNTEAFF; cdr3_nt: TGTGCCAGCAGCTCCAGGGGCATGAACACTGAAGCTTTCTTT
v_call: TRBV19; j_call: TRBJ1-5; cdr3_length: 16; clone_size: once; d_call: .; cdr3_aa: CASSVVGGDINQPQHF; cdr3_nt: TGTGCCAGTAGTGTAGTTGGGGGGGATATCAATCAGCCCCAGCATTTT
v_call: TRBV11-3; j_call: TRBJ2-2; cdr3_length: 14; clone_size: few; d_call: TRBD2; cdr3_aa: CASSWGGNTGELFF; cdr3_nt: TGTGCCAGCAGCTGGGGGGGGAACACCGGGGAGCTGTTTTTT